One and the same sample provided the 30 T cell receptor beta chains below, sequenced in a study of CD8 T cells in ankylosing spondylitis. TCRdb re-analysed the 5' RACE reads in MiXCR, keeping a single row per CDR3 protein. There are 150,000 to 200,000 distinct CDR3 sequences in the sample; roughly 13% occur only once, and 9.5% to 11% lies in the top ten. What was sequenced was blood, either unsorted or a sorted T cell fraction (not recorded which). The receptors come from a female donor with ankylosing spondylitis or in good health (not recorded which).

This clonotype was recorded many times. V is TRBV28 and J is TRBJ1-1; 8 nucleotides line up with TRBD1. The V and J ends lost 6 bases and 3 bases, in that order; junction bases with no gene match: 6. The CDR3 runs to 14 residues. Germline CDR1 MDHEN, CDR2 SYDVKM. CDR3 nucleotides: TGTGCCAGCAGGAAGTTACAGGGGGACACTGAAGCTTTCTTT. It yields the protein CASRKLQGDTEAFF.

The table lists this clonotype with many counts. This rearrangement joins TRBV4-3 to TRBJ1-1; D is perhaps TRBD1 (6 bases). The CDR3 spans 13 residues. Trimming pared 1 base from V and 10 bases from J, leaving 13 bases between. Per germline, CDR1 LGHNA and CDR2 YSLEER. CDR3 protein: CASSQATDSAAFF. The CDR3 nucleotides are TGCGCCAGCAGCCAAGCAACGGACAGTGCAGCTTTCTTT.

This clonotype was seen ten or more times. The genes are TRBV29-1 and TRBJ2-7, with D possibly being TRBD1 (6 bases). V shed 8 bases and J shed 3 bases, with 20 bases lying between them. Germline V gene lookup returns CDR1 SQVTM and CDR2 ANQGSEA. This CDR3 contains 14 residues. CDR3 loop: CSPSRQGMGYEQYF. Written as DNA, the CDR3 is TGCAGCCCTTCTAGGCAGGGGATGGGCTACGAGCAGTACTTC.

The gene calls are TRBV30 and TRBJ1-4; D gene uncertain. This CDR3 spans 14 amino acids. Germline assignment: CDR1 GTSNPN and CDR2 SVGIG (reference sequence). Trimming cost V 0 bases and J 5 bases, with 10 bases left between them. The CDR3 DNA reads TGTGCCTGGAGTGTGTCGGCTTTGAATGAAAAACTGTTTTTT. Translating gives CAWSVSALNEKLFF.

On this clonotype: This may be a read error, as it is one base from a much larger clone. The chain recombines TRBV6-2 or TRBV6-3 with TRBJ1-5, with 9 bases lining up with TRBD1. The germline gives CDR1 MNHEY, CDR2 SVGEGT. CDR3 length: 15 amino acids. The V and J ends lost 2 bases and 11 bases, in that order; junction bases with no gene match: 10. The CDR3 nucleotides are TGTGCCAGCAGTTACCCGACAGGGGGTGGACAGTCCCAGCATTTT. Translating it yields CASSYPTGGGQSQHF.

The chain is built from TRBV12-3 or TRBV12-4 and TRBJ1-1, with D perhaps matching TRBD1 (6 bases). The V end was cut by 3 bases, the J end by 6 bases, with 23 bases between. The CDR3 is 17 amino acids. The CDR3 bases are TGTGCCAGCAGTTTTTTTAGCGGGGGGCGGTCTGCTCCTGAAGCTTTCTTT. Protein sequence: CASSFFSGGRSAPEAFF.

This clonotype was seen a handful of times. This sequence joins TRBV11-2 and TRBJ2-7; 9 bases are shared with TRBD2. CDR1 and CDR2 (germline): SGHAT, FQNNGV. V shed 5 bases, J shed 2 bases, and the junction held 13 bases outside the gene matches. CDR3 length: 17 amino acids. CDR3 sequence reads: CASSKLRWAGGTYEQYF. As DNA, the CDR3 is TGTGCCAGCAGCAAACTCCGGTGGGCGGGAGGGACCTACGAGCAGTACTTC.

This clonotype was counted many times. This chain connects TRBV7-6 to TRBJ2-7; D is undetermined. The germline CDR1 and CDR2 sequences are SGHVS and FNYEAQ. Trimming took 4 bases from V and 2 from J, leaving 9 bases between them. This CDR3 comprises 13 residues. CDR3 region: CASSSLPTYEQYF. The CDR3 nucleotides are TGTGCCAGCAGCTCGCTCCCCACCTACGAGCAGTACTTC.

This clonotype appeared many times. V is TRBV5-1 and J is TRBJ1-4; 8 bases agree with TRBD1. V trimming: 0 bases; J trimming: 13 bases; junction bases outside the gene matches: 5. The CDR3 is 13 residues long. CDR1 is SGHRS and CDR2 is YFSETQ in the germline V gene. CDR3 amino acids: CASSLAEQGVLFF. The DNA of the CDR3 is TGCGCCAGCAGCTTGGCCGAACAGGGGGTACTGTTTTTT.

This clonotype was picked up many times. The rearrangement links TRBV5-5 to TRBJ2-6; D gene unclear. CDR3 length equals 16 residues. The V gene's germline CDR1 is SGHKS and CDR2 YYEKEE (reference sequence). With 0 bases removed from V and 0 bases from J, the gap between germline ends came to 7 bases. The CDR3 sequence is CASSLVRASGANVLTF. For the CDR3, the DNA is TGTGCCAGCAGCTTGGTTCGGGCCTCTGGGGCCAACGTCCTGACTTTC.

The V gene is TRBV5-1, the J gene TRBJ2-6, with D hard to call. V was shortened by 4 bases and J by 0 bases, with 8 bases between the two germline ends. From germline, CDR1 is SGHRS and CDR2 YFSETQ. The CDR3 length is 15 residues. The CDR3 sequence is CASSLSISGANVLTF. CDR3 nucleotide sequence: TGCGCCAGCAGCCTGTCGATCTCTGGGGCCAACGTCCTGACTTTC.

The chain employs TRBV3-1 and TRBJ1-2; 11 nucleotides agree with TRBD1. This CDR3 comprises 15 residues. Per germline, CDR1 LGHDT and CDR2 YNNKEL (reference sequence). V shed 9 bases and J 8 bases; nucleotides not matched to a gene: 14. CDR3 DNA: TGTGCCAGTTCGCCCATCGGGACAGGGGGTGTGGGCTACACCTTC. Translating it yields CASSPIGTGGVGYTF.

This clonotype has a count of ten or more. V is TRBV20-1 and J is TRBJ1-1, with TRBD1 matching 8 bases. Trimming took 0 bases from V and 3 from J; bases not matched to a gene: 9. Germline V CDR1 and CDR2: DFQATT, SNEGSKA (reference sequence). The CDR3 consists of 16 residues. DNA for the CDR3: TGCAGTGCTAGAGATCCTCGGACAGGGTCTGACACTGAAGCTTTCTTT. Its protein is CSARDPRTGSDTEAFF.

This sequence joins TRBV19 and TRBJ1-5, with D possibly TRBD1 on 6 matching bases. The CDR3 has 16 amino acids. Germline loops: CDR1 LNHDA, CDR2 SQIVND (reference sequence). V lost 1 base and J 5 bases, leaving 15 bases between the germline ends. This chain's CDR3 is CASSIVTGRSDQPQHF. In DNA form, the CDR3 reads TGTGCCAGTAGTATAGTCACAGGGCGGTCGGATCAGCCCCAGCATTTT. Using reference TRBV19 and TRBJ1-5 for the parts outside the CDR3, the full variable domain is DGGITQSPKYLFRKEGQNVTLSCEQNLNHDAMYWYRQDPGQGLRLIYYSQIVNDFQKGDIAEGYSVSREKKESFPLTVTSAQKNPTAFYLCASSIVTGRSDQPQHFGDGTRLSIL.

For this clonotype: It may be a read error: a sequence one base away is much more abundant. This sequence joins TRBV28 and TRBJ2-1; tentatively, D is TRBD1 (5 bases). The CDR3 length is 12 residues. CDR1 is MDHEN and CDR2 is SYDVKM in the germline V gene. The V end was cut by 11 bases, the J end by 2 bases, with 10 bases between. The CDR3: CAGSQAYNEQFF. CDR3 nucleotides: TGTGCCGGCTCACAGGCCTACAATGAGCAGTTCTTC.

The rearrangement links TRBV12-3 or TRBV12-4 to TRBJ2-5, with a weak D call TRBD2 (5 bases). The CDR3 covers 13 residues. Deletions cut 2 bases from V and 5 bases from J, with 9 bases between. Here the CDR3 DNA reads TGTGCCAGCAGTTTATGGGAGATGGAGACCCAGTACTTC. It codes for CASSLWEMETQYF.

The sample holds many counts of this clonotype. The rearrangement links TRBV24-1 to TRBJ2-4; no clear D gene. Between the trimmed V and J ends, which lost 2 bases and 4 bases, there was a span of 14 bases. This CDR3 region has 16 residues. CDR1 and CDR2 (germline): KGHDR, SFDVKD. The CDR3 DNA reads TGTGCCACCAGTGATTCCCTGGACGGACCTAAAAACATTCAGTACTTC. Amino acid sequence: CATSDSLDGPKNIQYF.

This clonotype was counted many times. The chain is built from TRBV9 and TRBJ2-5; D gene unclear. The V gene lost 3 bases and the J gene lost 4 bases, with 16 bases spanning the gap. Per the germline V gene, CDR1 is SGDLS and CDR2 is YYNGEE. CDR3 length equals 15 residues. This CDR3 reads CASSADRGLGETQYF. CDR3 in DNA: TGTGCCAGCAGCGCGGACCGCGGTCTGGGAGAGACCCAGTACTTC.

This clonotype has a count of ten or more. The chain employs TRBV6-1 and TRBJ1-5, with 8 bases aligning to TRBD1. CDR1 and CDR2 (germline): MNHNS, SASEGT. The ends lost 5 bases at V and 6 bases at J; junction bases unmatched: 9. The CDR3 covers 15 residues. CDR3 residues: CASSLGTGGGQPQHF. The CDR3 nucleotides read TGTGCCAGCAGTCTCGGGACAGGTGGTGGTCAGCCCCAGCATTTT.

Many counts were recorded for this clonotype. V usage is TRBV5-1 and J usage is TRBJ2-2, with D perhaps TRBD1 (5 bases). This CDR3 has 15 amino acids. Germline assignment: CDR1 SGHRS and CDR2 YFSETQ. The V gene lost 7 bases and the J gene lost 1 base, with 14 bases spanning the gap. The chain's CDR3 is CASGLQGWNTGELFF. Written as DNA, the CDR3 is TGCGCCAGCGGTCTCCAGGGTTGGAACACCGGGGAGCTGTTTTTT.

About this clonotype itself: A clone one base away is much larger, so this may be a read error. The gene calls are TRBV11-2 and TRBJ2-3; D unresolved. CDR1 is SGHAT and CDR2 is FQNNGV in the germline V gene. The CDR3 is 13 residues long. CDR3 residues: CASSLGVSDAQYF. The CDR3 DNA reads TGTGCCAGCAGCCTTGGGGTATCAGATGCGCAGTATTTT.

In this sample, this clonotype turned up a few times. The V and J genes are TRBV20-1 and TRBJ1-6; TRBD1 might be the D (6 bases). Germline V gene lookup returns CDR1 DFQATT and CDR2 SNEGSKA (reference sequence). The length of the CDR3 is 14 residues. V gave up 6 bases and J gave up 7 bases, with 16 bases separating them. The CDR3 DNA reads TGCAGTGCCAAATTCCGGGACATAAATTCACCCCTCCACTTT. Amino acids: CSAKFRDINSPLHF.

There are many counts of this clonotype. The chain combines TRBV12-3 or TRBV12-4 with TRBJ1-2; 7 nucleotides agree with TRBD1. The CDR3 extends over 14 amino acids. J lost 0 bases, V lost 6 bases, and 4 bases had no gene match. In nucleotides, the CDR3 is TGTGCCAGCAGCGGACAGGTCACTAACTATGGCTACACCTTC. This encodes CASSGQVTNYGYTF.

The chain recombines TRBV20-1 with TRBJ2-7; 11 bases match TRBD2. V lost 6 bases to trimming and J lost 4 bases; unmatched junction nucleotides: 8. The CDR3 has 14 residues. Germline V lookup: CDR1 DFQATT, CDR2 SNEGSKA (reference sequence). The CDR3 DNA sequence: TGCAGTGCCAGGTCGACTAGCGGGAAATACGAGCAGTACTTC. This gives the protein CSARSTSGKYEQYF.

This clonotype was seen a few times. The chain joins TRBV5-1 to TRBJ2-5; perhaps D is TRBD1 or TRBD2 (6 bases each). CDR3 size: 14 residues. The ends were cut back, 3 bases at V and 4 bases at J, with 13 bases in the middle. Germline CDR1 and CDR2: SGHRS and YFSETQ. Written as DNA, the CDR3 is TGCGCCAGCAGCTCTAGGGGGACTGGAGAGACCCAGTACTTC. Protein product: CASSSRGTGETQYF.

The CDR3 DNA sequence: TGTGCCACCAGTGACAACAGGGGGCGGAAGTTCTTC. Its translation is CATSDNRGRKFF. The chain carries TRBV24-1 and TRBJ2-1; 9 bases match TRBD1. V dropped 4 bases and J dropped 14; count of bases not matched to a gene: 5. Germline V lookup: CDR1 KGHDR, CDR2 SFDVKD. The CDR3 consists of 12 residues.

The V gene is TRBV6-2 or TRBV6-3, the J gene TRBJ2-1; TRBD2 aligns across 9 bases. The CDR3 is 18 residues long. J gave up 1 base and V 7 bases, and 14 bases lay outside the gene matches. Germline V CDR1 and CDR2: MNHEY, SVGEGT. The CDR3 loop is CASTYGASGKTSYNEQFF. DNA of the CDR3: TGTGCCAGCACCTATGGGGCTAGCGGGAAGACTTCCTACAATGAGCAGTTCTTC.

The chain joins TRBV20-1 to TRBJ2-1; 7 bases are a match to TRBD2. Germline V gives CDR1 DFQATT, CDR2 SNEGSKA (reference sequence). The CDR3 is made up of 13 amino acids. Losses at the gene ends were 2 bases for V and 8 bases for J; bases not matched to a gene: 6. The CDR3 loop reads CSARRGSQDEQFF. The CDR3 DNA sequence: TGCAGTGCTAGACGCGGGAGTCAGGATGAGCAGTTCTTC.

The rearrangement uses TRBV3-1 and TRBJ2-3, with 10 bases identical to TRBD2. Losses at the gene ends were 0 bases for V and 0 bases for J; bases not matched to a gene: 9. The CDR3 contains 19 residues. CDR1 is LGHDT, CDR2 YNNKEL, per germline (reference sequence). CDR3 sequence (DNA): TGTGCCAGCAGCCAAGAAGGGTTTAGCGGGAGGCCTAGCACAGATACGCAGTATTTT. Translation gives CASSQEGFSGRPSTDTQYF.

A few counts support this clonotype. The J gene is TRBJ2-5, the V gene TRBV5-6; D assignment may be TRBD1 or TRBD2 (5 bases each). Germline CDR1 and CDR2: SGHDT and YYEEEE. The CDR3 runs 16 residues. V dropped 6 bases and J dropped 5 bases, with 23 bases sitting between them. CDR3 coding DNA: TGTGCCAGCACCTTAATGGGGGTCGGGAAAGGTGAGACCCAGTACTTC. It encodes CASTLMGVGKGETQYF.